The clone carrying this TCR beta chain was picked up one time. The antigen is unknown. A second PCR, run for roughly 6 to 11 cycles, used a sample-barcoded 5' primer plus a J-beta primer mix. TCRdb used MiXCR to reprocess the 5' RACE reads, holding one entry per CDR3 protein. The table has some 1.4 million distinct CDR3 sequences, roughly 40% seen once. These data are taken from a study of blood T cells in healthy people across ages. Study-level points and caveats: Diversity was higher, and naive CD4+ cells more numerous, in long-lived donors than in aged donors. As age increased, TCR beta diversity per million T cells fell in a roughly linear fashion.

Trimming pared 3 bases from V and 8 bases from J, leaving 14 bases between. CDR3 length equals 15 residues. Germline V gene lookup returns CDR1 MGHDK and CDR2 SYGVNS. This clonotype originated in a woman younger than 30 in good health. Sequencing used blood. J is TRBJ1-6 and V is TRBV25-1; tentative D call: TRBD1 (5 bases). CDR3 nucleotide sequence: TGTGCCAGCAGTGACGAGACAGATTCATATTCACCCCTCCACTTT. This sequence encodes CASSDETDSYSPLHF.